Listed below are T cell receptor beta chains from one sample, sequenced in a study of T cell changes during pregnancy in multiple sclerosis. Produced via immunoSEQ multiplex PCR; TCRdb's table is partial and in-frame only. This sample yields tens of thousands of clones, of which roughly nine tenths are seen a single time; around 0.41% belongs to the top ten. The source material was CD4+ T cells from peripheral blood mononuclear cells, sampled in the second trimester of pregnancy. The receptors originated from a female donor with multiple sclerosis, enrolled in a pregnancy study. Each CDR3 is given with its conserved first and last residue. D genes are given only for firm matches. Only part of the rows carry a size: once, few, many, or a class if the clone is expanded.

clone_size,v_call,j_call,cdr3_length,d_call,cdr3_aa,cdr3_nt
-,TRBV11-3,TRBJ1-1,14,-,CASSLAGMNTEAFF,TGTGCCAGCAGCTTAGCAGGGATGAACACTGAAGCTTTCTTT
once,TRBV7-2,TRBJ1-5,14,TRBD1,CASRDSYSNQPQHF,TGTGCCTCCAGGGACAGCTATAGCAATCAGCCCCAGCATTTT
-,TRBV10-3,TRBJ2-2,15,-,CAISESLAAGGELFF,TGTGCCATCAGTGAGTCGCTGGCAGCGGGCGGGGAGCTGTTTTTT
-,TRBV19,TRBJ2-7,13,TRBD1,CASRGQGAYEQYF,TGTGCCAGTAGGGGACAGGGGGCTTACGAGCAGTACTTC
-,TRBV27,TRBJ1-2,16,-,CASSGDLGGPVYGYTF,TGTGCCAGCAGTGGAGACCTCGGGGGGCCTGTTTATGGCTACACCTTC
-,TRBV4-1,TRBJ2-6,16,TRBD2,CASSLAGAGGANVLTF,TGCGCCAGCAGCCTAGCGGGAGCGGGTGGGGCCAACGTCCTGACTTTC
-,TRBV5-1,TRBJ2-7,15,TRBD1,CASRARDRGLTEQYF,TGCGCCAGCAGGGCTCGGGACAGGGGGTTAACCGAGCAGTACTTC
-,TRBV6-5,TRBJ2-7,16,TRBD1,CASSYSMGTGDNEQYF,TGTGCCAGCAGTTACTCGATGGGGACAGGGGACAACGAGCAGTACTTC
-,TRBV7-7,TRBJ2-1,17,TRBD1,CASSPRGFPSSYNEQFF,TGTGCCAGCAGCCCCAGGGGGTTCCCAAGCTCCTACAATGAGCAGTTCTTC
-,TRBV10-3,TRBJ1-1,15,TRBD1,CAISWTGGEGAEAFF,TGTGCCATCAGCTGGACAGGGGGCGAGGGTGCTGAAGCTTTCTTT
-,TRBV9,TRBJ2-7,15,-,CASSVATEPLYEQYF,TGTGCCAGCAGCGTAGCAACTGAACCCCTATACGAGCAGTACTTC
-,TRBV11-1,TRBJ2-1,17,TRBD2,CASSLEFLAGGLNEQFF,TGTGCCAGCAGCTTAGAATTCTTAGCGGGGGGGCTCAATGAGCAGTTCTTC
-,TRBV7-2,TRBJ2-1,16,-,CASSLVSQGGYNEQFF,TGTGCCAGCAGCTTAGTCTCCCAGGGAGGATACAATGAGCAGTTCTTC
-,TRBV5-1,TRBJ2-1,15,-,CASSLGQGSNNEQFF,TGCGCCAGCAGCTTGGGGCAGGGAAGTAATAATGAGCAGTTCTTC
-,TRBV27,TRBJ1-5,15,TRBD1,CASKEGTELGQPQHF,TGTGCCAGTAAGGAGGGGACAGAGTTGGGCCAGCCCCAGCATTTT
-,TRBV2,TRBJ2-5,13,TRBD2,CASGRSGEETQYF,TGTGCCAGCGGCAGAAGCGGGGAAGAGACCCAGTACTTC
-,TRBV5-4,TRBJ1-1,16,TRBD1,CAATVGTGGGNTEAFF,TGTGCCGCCACAGTGGGGACAGGGGGCGGGAACACTGAAGCTTTCTTT
-,TRBV5-1,TRBJ2-2,14,TRBD1,CASRGQGNTGELFF,TGCGCCAGCAGGGGACAGGGGAACACCGGGGAGCTGTTTTTT